These 15 T cell receptor beta chains originate from one sample sequenced in a study of T cell repertoires in cytomegalovirus infection. Their antigen targets remain unknown. TCRdb re-called the reads through MiXCR, storing one row per CDR3 protein. The sample lists fewer than 850,000 distinct CDR3 sequences, just under 30% occurring once. Source: cultured CD8+ T cells from PBMCs, taken from culture after CMV antigen stimulation. The receptors originated from a human donor in good health (CMV status not recorded). Some clones in this sample may be carry-over from other donors' samples.

This clonotype was counted a single time. CDR3 nucleotides: TGTGCCAGCAGCTTACTGTCCCCCTGGGAGCTCAACTATGGCTACACCTTC. Translated, it gives CASSLLSPWELNYGYTF. This chain joins TRBV7-2 and TRBJ1-2; no definite D call. Germline V gene lookup returns CDR1 SGHTA and CDR2 FQGNSA. CDR3 length: 17 amino acids. Trimming removed 2 bases at V and 2 bases at J, with 18 bases between.

V and J are TRBV5-6 and TRBJ1-1; D not certain. The germline V gene has CDR1 SGHDT and CDR2 YYEEEE. Between the trimmed V and J ends, which lost 5 bases and 3 bases, there was a span of 11 bases. This CDR3 has 13 amino acids. The CDR3 spells CASSFQWDTEAFF. CDR3 sequence (DNA): TGTGCCAGCAGTTTTCAATGGGACACTGAAGCTTTCTTT.

This clonotype was seen a handful of times. The chain links TRBV24-1 to TRBJ2-3; a weak D match, TRBD2 (6 bases). The CDR3 has 14 residues. The V and J ends lost 7 bases and 0 bases respectively, with 10 bases between them. Germline CDR1 KGHDR, CDR2 SFDVKD. This CDR3 is CATSLGTSTDTQYF. CDR3 coding DNA: TGTGCCACCAGCCTCGGGACTAGCACAGATACGCAGTATTTT.

There are a few counts of this clonotype. The chain couples TRBV11-2 to TRBJ1-1, with a possible D match to TRBD1 (6 bases). Germline-derived CDR1 and CDR2 are SGHAT and FQNNGV. Trimming took off 2 bases at V and 1 base at J, with 23 bases between the two ends. The CDR3 is 19 amino acids. The CDR3 loop is CASSLWARQGRTENTEAFF. The CDR3 DNA is TGTGCCAGCAGCTTATGGGCACGGCAGGGGAGAACGGAGAACACTGAAGCTTTCTTT.

The chain employs TRBV5-5 and TRBJ1-6; D might be TRBD1 (5 bases). The germline V gene has CDR1 SGHKS and CDR2 YYEKEE (reference sequence). Trimming cost V 5 bases and J 7 bases, with 16 bases left between them. The length of the CDR3 is 15 residues. For the CDR3, the DNA is TGTGCCAGCAGACGAGAGGGGTCCCTCAATTCACCCCTCCACTTT. It encodes CASRREGSLNSPLHF. The entire variable domain, with the rest obtained from reference TRBV5-5 and TRBJ1-6, is as follows: DAGVTQSPTHLIKTRGQQVTLRCSPISGHKSVSWYQQVLGQGPQFIFQYYEKEERGRGNFPDRFSARQFPNYSSELNVNALLLGDSALYLCASRREGSLNSPLHFGNGTRLTVT.

This clonotype was detected only a few times. The rearrangement uses TRBV19 and TRBJ1-1; perhaps TRBD1 as D (6 bases). The CDR3 length is 16 residues. The germline CDR1 and CDR2 sequences are LNHDA and SQIVND (reference sequence). The ends were cut back, 5 bases at V and 1 base at J, with 17 bases in the middle. In DNA, the CDR3 is TGTGCCAGTAGTCCTGCCTACAGGGAGAGGAACACTGAAGCTTTCTTT. This encodes CASSPAYRERNTEAFF.

This clonotype was observed a single time. The chain links TRBV6-6 to TRBJ2-7, with TRBD1 matching over 12 bases. With V trimmed by 4 bases and J by 7 bases, 8 bases remained unmatched. Germline V CDR1 and CDR2: MNHNY, SVGAGI (reference sequence). The CDR3 spans 15 residues. The CDR3 nucleotides are TGTGCCAGCAGTTCTCACGGGACAGGGGGCTGGGAGCAGTACTTC. It yields the protein CASSSHGTGGWEQYF.

The sample holds a few counts of this clonotype. This sequence joins TRBV9 and TRBJ2-1; the D gene could be TRBD1 or TRBD2 (5 bases each). The V and J ends lost 4 bases and 8 bases respectively, with 13 bases between them. CDR1 SGDLS and CDR2 YYNGEE come from the germline V gene. CDR3 length: 13 amino acids. CDR3 sequence: CASSPPRDHEQFF. The CDR3 DNA follows: TGTGCCAGCAGCCCCCCTCGGGACCATGAGCAGTTCTTC. The whole variable domain, remainder taken from reference TRBV9 and TRBJ2-1, is DSGVTQTPKHLITATGQRVTLRCSPRSGDLSVYWYQQSLDQGLQFLIQYYNGEERAKGNILERFSAQQFPDLHSELNLSSLELGDSALYFCASSPPRDHEQFFGPGTRLTVL.

The chain links TRBV4-1 to TRBJ2-2, with 9 bases identical to TRBD1. In germline, CDR1 is MGHRA, CDR2 YSYEKL. The CDR3 runs to 17 residues. With 4 bases clipped from V and 6 bases from J, the junction kept 12 bases outside the gene matches. In DNA form, the CDR3 reads TGCGCCAGCAGCCCGGGAACCGGGACAGGGTTCCCCGGGGAGCTGTTTTTT. Translation gives CASSPGTGTGFPGELFF.

V is TRBV29-1 and J is TRBJ2-1; tentatively, D is TRBD1 (6 bases). CDR1 is SQVTM and CDR2 is ANQGSEA in the germline V gene. Trimming stripped 3 bases from V and 0 bases from J, with 15 bases between. The CDR3 length is 16 residues. As DNA, the CDR3 is TGCAGCGTTGAGGGCCCGCCAGGGGTCTCCTACAATGAGCAGTTCTTC. It yields the protein CSVEGPPGVSYNEQFF.

About this clonotype: This clone may be a read error of a much larger clone one base away. V and J are TRBV6-2 or TRBV6-3 and TRBJ1-1, with D uncertain. CDR3 length equals 12 residues. The germline gives CDR1 MNHEY, CDR2 SVGEGT. The V end lost 6 bases, the J end lost 1 base, and 6 bases lay between the germline ends. The CDR3 protein is CASRDQNTEAFF. CDR3 DNA sequence: TGTGCCAGCAGGGACCAGAACACTGAAGCTTTCTTT.

The chain uses TRBV6-2 or TRBV6-3 and TRBJ2-2, with TRBD1 as a possible D gene (5 bases). Trimming stripped 8 bases from V and 0 bases from J, with 10 bases between. The CDR3 is 14 amino acids. Germline V CDR1 and CDR2: MNHEY, SVGEGT. The CDR3 DNA follows: TGTGCCAGCCAGGGAACTTCGAACACCGGGGAGCTGTTTTTT. Translating gives CASQGTSNTGELFF.

This clonotype was seen at least ten times. This chain connects TRBV7-2 to TRBJ1-5, with 10 positions matching TRBD1. Germline lookup yields CDR1 SGHTA and CDR2 FQGNSA. The CDR3 runs to 15 residues. Trimming took 5 bases from V and 5 from J; bases not matched to a gene: 6. The CDR3 is CASSARQGAHQPQHF. The CDR3 DNA follows: TGTGCCAGCAGCGCGCGACAGGGGGCACATCAGCCCCAGCATTTT.

This chain links TRBV7-6 with TRBJ2-1, with TRBD2 matching 12 bases. CDR3 length equals 18 residues. Germline-derived CDR1 and CDR2 are SGHVS and FNYEAQ. The V segment lost 1 base and the J segment 7 bases; nucleotides outside the gene matches: 11. Here the CDR3 reads CASSLDRRLAGVRNEQFF. CDR3 coding DNA: TGTGCCAGCAGCTTAGATAGGAGACTAGCGGGGGTGAGGAATGAGCAGTTCTTC.

This clonotype was seen more than once but under ten times. This chain joins TRBV27 and TRBJ2-1; D gene ambiguous. The CDR3 runs to 14 residues. Germline CDR1 and CDR2: MNHEY and SMNVEV (reference sequence). V was cut by 4 bases and J by 5 bases, with 12 bases left in between. The DNA of the CDR3 is TGTGCCAGCAGTTGGGGTACCCGGAACAATGAGCAGTTCTTC. Amino acid sequence: CASSWGTRNNEQFF.